The TCR beta chain under discussion was sequenced for a study of blood T cell repertoires in COVID-19. Trimming removed 0 bases at V and 4 bases at J, with 6 bases between. The CDR3 sequence is 13 residues long. Germline V gives CDR1 LNHNV, CDR2 YYDKDF (reference sequence). Here immunoSEQ multiplex PCR was the method, and the copy in TCRdb shows in-frame clones only, minus some. The sample shows around 300,000 clones, about nine tenths of them seen only once. The chain couples TRBV15 to TRBJ1-2; D is ambiguous. This clonotype was obtained from a woman aged 45 to 65 who had recovered from COVID-19. Input material: PBMCs or T cells enriched from blood (not recorded which). The CDR3 loop is CATSREALYGYTF. CDR3 bases: TGTGCCACCAGCAGAGAGGCTCTCTATGGCTACACCTTC. Complete variable domain (other parts from reference TRBV15 and TRBJ1-2): DAMVIQNPRYQVTQFGKPVTLSCSQTLNHNVMYWYQQKSSQAPKLLFHYYDKDFNNEADTPDNFQSRRPNTSFCFLDIRSPGLGDTAMYLCATSREALYGYTFGSGTRLTVV.